This T cell receptor (beta chain) was obtained from a study of siplizumab effects on memory and regulatory T cells. TCRdb's table, derived via immunoSEQ multiplex PCR, lists solely in-frame clones and lacks some. The top ten clones hold around 8.6% of a sample with roughly 9,200 clones, 40% of them seen once. Study-wide findings and caveats: Tracing alloreactive clones into unstimulated subsets worked for only a minor fraction of them.

The germline gives CDR1 SQVTM, CDR2 ANQGSEA. With 4 bases clipped from V and 0 bases from J, the junction kept 2 bases outside the gene matches. CDR3 size: 13 residues. This clone was observed a handful of times. Its antigen is as yet unknown. Coculturing of the mixed lymphocyte reaction cells was performed at 37°C for 6 days. Sequenced sample: CFSE-low (dividing) CD4+ T cells sorted from an allogeneic mixed lymphocyte reaction. The origin of this receptor is a human donor in good health; the cells came from an allogeneic mixed lymphocyte reaction. The chain carries TRBV29-1 and TRBJ1-1; 7 nucleotides align to TRBD1. Here the CDR3 reads CSVAGQVNTEAFF. The CDR3 nucleotides read TGCAGCGTTGCAGGACAGGTGAACACTGAAGCTTTCTTT.